This TCR beta chain stems from a study of blood T cell repertoires in COVID-19. There are 15 residues in the CDR3. Trimming left V 2 bases short and J 4 bases short, with 11 bases between. Germline loops: CDR1 KGHSH, CDR2 LQKENI. The protocol was immunoSEQ multiplex PCR, while the TCRdb copy is restricted to in-frame clones and leaves out a portion. The profile shows over 55,000 clones, around nine tenths of them singletons. This TCR was recovered from a human donor with active COVID-19. The donor label of this sample is uncertain. The sample taken for sequencing was peripheral blood. The chain employs TRBV18 and TRBJ2-2; D remains ambiguous. The DNA for the CDR3 is TGTGCCAGCTCACCAGCAACTCGTATCACCGGGGAGCTGTTTTTT. Translation gives CASSPATRITGELFF.